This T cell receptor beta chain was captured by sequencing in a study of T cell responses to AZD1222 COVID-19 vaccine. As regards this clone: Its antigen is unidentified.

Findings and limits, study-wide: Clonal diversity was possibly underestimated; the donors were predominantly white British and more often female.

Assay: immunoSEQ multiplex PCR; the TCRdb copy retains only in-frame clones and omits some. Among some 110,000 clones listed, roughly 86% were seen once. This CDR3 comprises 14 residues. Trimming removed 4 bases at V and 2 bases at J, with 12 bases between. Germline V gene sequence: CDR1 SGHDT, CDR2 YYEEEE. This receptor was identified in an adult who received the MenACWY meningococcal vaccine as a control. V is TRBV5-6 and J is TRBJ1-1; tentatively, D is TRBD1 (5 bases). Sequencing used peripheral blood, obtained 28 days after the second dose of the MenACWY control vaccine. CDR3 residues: CASSRDFFNTEAFF. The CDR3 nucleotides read TGTGCCAGCAGCAGGGACTTTTTTAACACTGAAGCTTTCTTT. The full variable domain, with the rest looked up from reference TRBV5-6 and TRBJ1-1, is DAGVTQSPTHLIKTRGQQVTLRCSPKSGHDTVSWYQQALGQGPQFIFQYYEEEERQRGNFPDRFSGHQFPNYSSELNVNALLLGDSALYLCASSRDFFNTEAFFGQGTRLTVV.